What follows are 29 T cell receptor beta chains derived from one specimen sequenced in a study of blood T cell repertoires in COVID-19. Method: immunoSEQ multiplex PCR; TCRdb's copy keeps in-frame clones and lacks some. The sample carries 330,000 or so clones, approximately 90% recorded once. What was sequenced was peripheral blood. Receptors originate from a man aged 25-40 years with COVID-19, enrolled during active disease.

The chain is built from TRBV6-2 or TRBV6-3 and TRBJ2-2, with D unresolved. Between the trimmed V and J ends, which lost 4 bases and 4 bases, there was a span of 4 bases. The CDR3 has 12 amino acids. Germline assignment: CDR1 MNHEY and CDR2 SVGEGT. In nucleotides, the CDR3 is TGTGCCAGCAGTTTATCCACCGGGGAGCTGTTTTTT. This encodes CASSLSTGELFF.

The chain uses TRBV9 and TRBJ1-3, with 10 nucleotides matching TRBD1. Germline values: CDR1 SGDLS, CDR2 YYNGEE. The CDR3 covers 16 residues. V lost 3 bases to trimming and J lost 3 bases; unmatched junction nucleotides: 6. CDR3 region: CASSAPGQGFGNTIYF. CDR3 bases: TGTGCCAGCAGCGCCCCGGGACAGGGGTTTGGAAACACCATATATTTT.

This sequence joins TRBV10-3 and TRBJ1-1; weak D call: TRBD1 (5 bases). The CDR3 contains 15 residues. V lost 0 bases, J lost 0 bases, and 8 bases lay in between. CDR1 is ENHRY, CDR2 SYGVKD, per germline. In DNA form, the CDR3 reads TGTGCCATCAGTGAGTCGGGGCAGCTGAACACTGAAGCTTTCTTT. Translating it yields CAISESGQLNTEAFF.

The J gene is TRBJ1-5, the V gene TRBV30; no clear D gene. The CDR3 runs 13 residues. From germline, CDR1 is GTSNPN and CDR2 SVGIG (reference sequence). Trimming shortened V by 5 bases and J by 3 bases, and 11 bases separated the two germline ends. This chain's CDR3 is CAWARDSNQPQHF. CDR3 nucleotides: TGTGCCTGGGCGCGGGATTCCAATCAGCCCCAGCATTTT.

DNA for the CDR3: TGTGCCAGCAGCTTGGCCCAGGGGCACGAATTCGAGGCTGGCTACACCTTC. Translation: CASSLAQGHEFEAGYTF. This chain uses TRBV5-4 with TRBJ1-2; possible D gene TRBD1, 6 bases. Trimming removed 0 bases from V and 7 bases from J, with 22 bases in between. The CDR3 totals 17 residues. Germline assignment: CDR1 SGHNT and CDR2 YYREEE (reference sequence).

V and J are TRBV19 and TRBJ2-1; 11 nucleotides match TRBD2. This CDR3 spans 14 amino acids. CDR1 and CDR2 (germline): LNHDA, SQIVND (reference sequence). With 7 bases clipped from V and 7 bases from J, the junction kept 6 bases outside the gene matches. CDR3 nucleotide sequence: TGTGCCAGTAAGTGGCTAGCGGGAGGTAATGAGCAGTTCTTC. Translation: CASKWLAGGNEQFF.

The chain recombines TRBV27 with TRBJ2-1; TRBD1 aligns across 7 bases. V lost 4 bases, J lost 1 base, and 4 bases stayed unmatched. The CDR3 runs to 15 residues. The germline V gene has CDR1 MNHEY and CDR2 SMNVEV (reference sequence). CDR3 residues: CASSYRGDSYNEQFF. The CDR3 coding sequence is TGTGCCAGCAGTTACAGGGGAGATTCCTACAATGAGCAGTTCTTC.

The chain recombines TRBV10-3 with TRBJ1-2, with 7 bases that match TRBD1. The CDR3 loop spans 14 amino acids. J was trimmed by 4 bases and V by 2 bases; bases with no gene match: 4. Germline V gives CDR1 ENHRY, CDR2 SYGVKD. CDR3 sequence (DNA): TGTGCCATCAGTGAGCCCGGGACAGCCTATGGCTACACCTTC. Translated: CAISEPGTAYGYTF.

The chain is built from TRBV7-9 and TRBJ2-5; tentative D call: TRBD1 (5 bases). The germline V gene encodes CDR1 SEHNR and CDR2 FQNEAQ (reference sequence). The CDR3 runs to 15 residues. V was clipped by 6 bases and J by 4 bases, with 18 bases between them. The DNA of the CDR3 is TGTGCCAGCAGAATTTGGGGCCCTGAGGCAGAGACCCAGTACTTC. Protein sequence: CASRIWGPEAETQYF.

The V call is TRBV29-1, the J call TRBJ2-5, with D maybe TRBD2 (7 bases). Looked up from germline, CDR1 is SQVTM and CDR2 is ANQGSEA. The CDR3 is 13 residues long. The germline V and J ends were trimmed by 4 bases and 4 bases, with 13 bases remaining between them. In nucleotides, the CDR3 is TGCAGCGTTGTGTGGGGGGGCGGAGAGACCCAGTACTTC. Residues: CSVVWGGGETQYF.

The chain combines TRBV7-8 with TRBJ2-1, with 9 bases matching TRBD1. In germline, CDR1 is SGHVS, CDR2 FQNEAQ. The CDR3 extends over 18 amino acids. J was trimmed by 3 bases and V by 1 base; bases with no gene match: 10. CDR3 in DNA: TGTGCCAGCAGCTTAGATCCCACCGGGACAGGGTTCTACAATGAGCAGTTCTTC. Its translation is CASSLDPTGTGFYNEQFF.

The chain couples TRBV28 to TRBJ1-6; tentative D call: TRBD1 (5 bases). V lost 2 bases and J lost 7, with 15 bases in between. The CDR3 sequence is 16 residues long. The germline V gene encodes CDR1 MDHEN and CDR2 SYDVKM. DNA of the CDR3: TGTGCCAGCAGTTTAGTCAGGGCTTACCTCAATTCACCCCTCCACTTT. Its translation is CASSLVRAYLNSPLHF. Combining the CDR3 with reference TRBV28 and TRBJ1-6 gives the whole variable domain DVKVTQSSRYLVKRTGEKVFLECVQDMDHENMFWYRQDPGLGLRLIYFSYDVKMKEKGDIPEGYSVSREKKERFSLILESASTNQTSMYLCASSLVRAYLNSPLHFGNGTRLTVT.

V gene TRBV19 combines with J gene TRBJ2-1; 10 bases line up with TRBD2. Germline V gene sequence: CDR1 LNHDA, CDR2 SQIVND (reference sequence). The V and J ends lost 4 bases and 7 bases, in that order; junction bases with no gene match: 10. The CDR3 contains 16 residues. CDR3 in amino acids: CASSTRTSGGLNEQFF. In DNA form, the CDR3 reads TGTGCCAGTAGTACCCGGACTAGCGGCGGACTTAATGAGCAGTTCTTC.

V gene TRBV9 combines with J gene TRBJ2-7, with 8 bases fitting TRBD2. Trimming removed 0 bases from V and 4 bases from J; junction bases left unmatched: 6. Per germline, CDR1 SGDLS and CDR2 YYNGEE. The CDR3 has 15 amino acids. In nucleotides, the CDR3 is TGTGCCAGCAGCGTAGGGAGCGGGGGTGGGTACGAGCAGTACTTC. This codes for CASSVGSGGGYEQYF.

This clone was seen a single time. Here the CDR3 DNA reads TGTGCCAGCAGTGAAGCCAGGCAGCCGTTCTATGGCTACACCTTC. Translating it yields CASSEARQPFYGYTF. This chain uses TRBV6-1 with TRBJ1-2, with D uncertain. Per germline, CDR1 MNHNS and CDR2 SASEGT. This CDR3 is built from 15 residues. The germline V and J ends were trimmed by 0 bases and 4 bases, with 12 bases remaining between them.

This clone was found once. The chain couples TRBV15 to TRBJ1-6; 9 bases align to TRBD1. The CDR3 is 15 amino acids. V dropped 5 bases and J dropped 6; count of bases not matched to a gene: 5. Germline CDR1 LNHNV, CDR2 YYDKDF (reference sequence). CDR3: CATSPGTGINSPLHF. The CDR3 DNA is TGTGCCACCAGCCCCGGGACAGGGATTAATTCACCCCTCCACTTT.

This chain joins TRBV6-1 and TRBJ2-1; 10 bases fit TRBD2. The CDR3 spans 18 residues. The trim removed 3 bases at V and 7 bases at J, leaving 15 bases unmatched. CDR1 is MNHNS, CDR2 SASEGT, per germline. The CDR3 region is CASSEKRGGQVFDNEQFF. CDR3 DNA: TGTGCCAGCAGTGAGAAGCGGGGGGGCCAGGTATTTGATAATGAGCAGTTCTTC.

This rearrangement joins TRBV6-5 to TRBJ1-2, with a weak D call TRBD1 (5 bases). CDR3 length: 13 amino acids. V dropped 2 bases and J dropped 3 bases, with 7 bases sitting between them. From germline, CDR1 is MNHEY and CDR2 SVGAGI. The CDR3 sequence: CASSYAGYYGYTF. CDR3 DNA: TGTGCCAGCAGTTACGCAGGGTACTATGGCTACACCTTC.

The chain has TRBV19 and TRBJ1-5; D may be TRBD1 (6 bases). Trimming removed 4 bases from V and 1 base from J, with 17 bases in between. CDR1 is LNHDA, CDR2 SQIVND, per germline (reference sequence). This CDR3 contains 17 residues. The CDR3 region has the DNA TGTGCCAGTAGTAGGAACAGGGAAGGGTACAGCAATCAGCCCCAGCATTTT. Amino acids: CASSRNREGYSNQPQHF.

This sequence joins TRBV10-3 and TRBJ2-3, with D possibly being TRBD1 (5 bases). Germline assignment: CDR1 ENHRY and CDR2 SYGVKD. The CDR3 is 13 residues long. V lost 3 bases to trimming and J lost 4 bases, with 8 bases between them. The CDR3 loop reads CAISDRVADTQYF. In DNA form, the CDR3 reads TGTGCCATCAGTGACAGGGTGGCAGATACGCAGTATTTT.

This clone was seen only a few times. Here the CDR3 reads CAWNLGVRSPLHF. CDR3 bases: TGTGCCTGGAACTTAGGGGTCAGGTCACCCCTCCACTTT. The chain joins TRBV30 to TRBJ1-6; the D gene is possibly TRBD1 (5 bases). The CDR3 length is 13 residues. The V end was cut by 4 bases, the J end by 10 bases, with 14 bases between. Per the germline V gene, CDR1 is GTSNPN and CDR2 is SVGIG (reference sequence).

This chain uses TRBV7-3 with TRBJ1-3; 8 bases map to TRBD1. Per germline, CDR1 SGHTA and CDR2 FQGTGA. V gave up 2 bases and J gave up 4 bases; unmatched junction bases: 10. The length of the CDR3 is 17 residues. The CDR3, as DNA: TGTGCCAGCAGCTTAGTTGGTAACAGGGGGGACGGAAACACCATATATTTT. Translation gives CASSLVGNRGDGNTIYF.

The V call is TRBV3-1 (or the pseudogene TRBV3-2), the J call TRBJ1-2, with 12 bases lining up with TRBD1. Germline values: CDR1 LGHDT, CDR2 YNNKEL (reference sequence). Losses at the gene ends were 8 bases for V and 4 bases for J; bases not matched to a gene: 17. The CDR3 is 18 amino acids. The CDR3 reads CASGSSGTGGPLSYGYTF. Here the CDR3 DNA reads TGTGCCAGCGGCTCCTCAGGGACAGGGGGCCCCTTAAGCTATGGCTACACCTTC.

The chain is built from TRBV7-2 and TRBJ1-4; 9 bases match TRBD1. V trimming: 5 bases; J trimming: 8 bases; junction bases outside the gene matches: 6. Per the germline V gene, CDR1 is SGHTA and CDR2 is FQGNSA. This CDR3 spans 14 amino acids. The CDR3 nucleotides read TGTGCCAGCAGCCCGGGACAGGGCTTAGAAAAACTGTTTTTT. Its translation is CASSPGQGLEKLFF.

The chain has TRBV9 and TRBJ2-2, with D perhaps TRBD2 (6 bases). This CDR3 has 13 amino acids. Germline CDR1 reads SGDLS; CDR2 reads YYNGEE. CDR3 loop: CATLAENTGELFF. The DNA of the CDR3 is TGTGCGACATTAGCGGAGAACACCGGGGAGCTGTTTTTT. The variable domain in full, with the rest retrieved from reference TRBV9 and TRBJ2-2, is DSGVTQTPKHLITATGQRVTLRCSPRSGDLSVYWYQQSLDQGLQFLIQYYNGEERAKGNILERFSAQQFPDLHSELNLSSLELGDSALYFCATLAENTGELFFGEGSRLTVL.

The J gene is TRBJ2-7, the V gene TRBV20-1, with unresolved D. Looked up from germline, CDR1 is DFQATT and CDR2 is SNEGSKA (reference sequence). The ends were cut back, 0 bases at V and 13 bases at J, with 13 bases in the middle. The CDR3 has 11 amino acids. The CDR3 bases are TGCAGTGCTAGAGATTTAGGCAGGCCTTACTTC. This sequence encodes CSARDLGRPYF.

This sequence joins TRBV7-9 and TRBJ2-2; D call uncertain. The CDR3 totals 14 residues. Trimming left V 3 bases short and J 7 bases short, with 12 bases between. From germline, CDR1 is SEHNR and CDR2 FQNEAQ (reference sequence). The chain's CDR3 is CASSFSRTDGELFF. The CDR3 coding sequence is TGTGCCAGCAGCTTTTCTAGAACCGACGGGGAGCTGTTTTTT.

The chain couples TRBV3-1 (or the pseudogene TRBV3-2) to TRBJ1-1; 9 nucleotides agree with TRBD1. The trim removed 4 bases at V and 3 bases at J, leaving 12 bases unmatched. The CDR3 runs 17 residues. CDR1 and CDR2 from the germline V gene are LGHDT and YNNKEL (reference sequence). CDR3 sequence reads: CASSPHPGQGSDTEAFF. The CDR3 region has the DNA TGTGCCAGCAGCCCCCACCCGGGACAGGGATCCGACACTGAAGCTTTCTTT.

The rearrangement links TRBV7-8 to TRBJ2-2, with 11 nucleotides matching TRBD2. Trimming took 5 bases from V and 5 from J; bases not matched to a gene: 10. Germline assignment: CDR1 SGHVS and CDR2 FQNEAQ. This CDR3 is built from 17 residues. The CDR3 DNA reads TGTGCCAGCAGCCGCCGGGCTAGCGGGGGGCATACCGGGGAGCTGTTTTTT. Protein sequence: CASSRRASGGHTGELFF.